The rows below give T cell receptor beta chains drawn from one sample of a study of T cell responses to AZD1222 COVID-19 vaccine. TCRdb keeps only in-frame clones here, not all; method: immunoSEQ multiplex PCR. In the table there are about 110,000 clones, approximately 86% of which are singletons. This sample comprised peripheral blood, obtained on day 0 of AZD1222 vaccination. The receptors stem from an adult in good health. The CDR3 runs from the conserved cysteine through the conserved F or W. D genes are given only for firm matches. Clone size is not always given. Where it is, it says once, few, many or a class for expanded clones.

cdr3_length j_call v_call clone_size d_call cdr3_nt cdr3_aa
15 TRBJ2-2 TRBV10-1 once . TGCGCCAGCAGCCGGGGAGGCAGCGGGACCGGGGAGCTGTTTTTT CASSRGGSGTGELFF
14 TRBJ2-7 TRBV5-1 . . TGCGCCAGCAGCTTGGGGACTCACGCGGGAGAGCAGTACTTC CASSLGTHAGEQYF
11 TRBJ2-3 TRBV20-1 . . TGCAGTGCTAGTTTGGCGGGGACGCAGTATTTT CSASLAGTQYF
15 TRBJ1-2 TRBV5-1 . . TGCGCCAGCAGCTTATCGCGGGGCCCCGAGGATGGCTACACCTTC CASSLSRGPEDGYTF
14 TRBJ2-3 TRBV9 . TRBD2 TGTGCCAGCACCACGGGGGGAGACACAGATACGCAGTATTTT CASTTGGDTDTQYF
13 TRBJ1-5 TRBV28 . . TGTGCCAGCGTGACCCCCAGGGGCCAGCCCCAGCATTTT CASVTPRGQPQHF
11 TRBJ1-1 TRBV5-5 . . TGTGCCAGCAGCTTGCAGCGGTCCGCTTTCTTT CASSLQRSAFF
13 TRBJ1-1 TRBV11-2 . . TGTGCCAGCAGCTCAGCCCCGAACACTGAAGCTTTCTTT CASSSAPNTEAFF
15 TRBJ2-3 TRBV7-2 . TRBD2 TGTGCCAGCAGCTTTGGGCGGGGGGGCTCAGATACGCAGTATTTT CASSFGRGGSDTQYF
13 TRBJ2-7 TRBV18 medium-sized TRBD1 TGTGCCAGCTCACCAGGACAGGGGCGCGAGCAGTACTTC CASSPGQGREQYF
14 TRBJ1-6 TRBV4-2 . TRBD1 TGTGCCAGCACTGGGACAGCTTATAATTCACCCCTCCACTTT CASTGTAYNSPLHF
15 TRBJ2-1 TRBV5-5 . TRBD1 TGTGCCAGCAGCCTCCGGACAGGCTACTACAATGAGCAGTTCTTC CASSLRTGYYNEQFF
15 TRBJ2-1 TRBV2 . TRBD1 TGTGCCAGCAGCCCGGGACAGAGCTCCTACAATGAGCAGTTCTTC CASSPGQSSYNEQFF
14 TRBJ1-2 TRBV5-6 . TRBD1 TGTGCCAGCAGCTTGACAGGGGACCTCTATGGCTACACCTTC CASSLTGDLYGYTF
13 TRBJ2-5 TRBV3-1/TRBV3-2 once . TGTGCCAGCAGCCGTAGCGTAGCGGAGACCCAGTACTTC CASSRSVAETQYF
14 TRBJ2-5 TRBV14 . . TGTGCCAGCAGCCAAGTAAACTGGGGAGAGACCCAGTACTTC CASSQVNWGETQYF
13 TRBJ1-2 TRBV12-3/TRBV12-4 once TRBD1 TGTGCCAGCAGTCGGGGACAGGGAAATGGCTACACCTTC CASSRGQGNGYTF
16 TRBJ2-3 TRBV5-6 . . TGTGCCAGCAGCTCGACAGGTTGGGGAGGCACAGATACGCAGTATTTT CASSSTGWGGTDTQYF
14 TRBJ1-5 TRBV5-1 . . TGCGCCAGCAGCTTGTGGGGGGGAAATCAGCCCCAGCATTTT CASSLWGGNQPQHF
14 TRBJ1-6 TRBV2 . . TGTGCCAGCAGTCAGGGTATCTGGGGTTCACCCCTCCACTTT CASSQGIWGSPLHF
14 TRBJ1-1 TRBV27 . TRBD1 TGTGCCAGCAGTCCCGGGACAGAAAACACTGAAGCTTTCTTT CASSPGTENTEAFF
16 TRBJ2-1 TRBV7-6 once . TGTGCCAGCAGCTTAGCCTTGTGGCGGGATTACAATGAGCAGTTCTTC CASSLALWRDYNEQFF
15 TRBJ2-1 TRBV11-3 . TRBD1 TGTGCCAGCAGCCTTCGGACAGGCTCCTACAATGAGCAGTTCTTC CASSLRTGSYNEQFF
14 TRBJ1-5 TRBV2 once . TGTGCCAGCACAATCGGCCGACGCAATCAGCCCCAGCATTTT CASTIGRRNQPQHF
14 TRBJ1-1 TRBV28 . TRBD1 TGTGCCAGCAGGGGCGGGACAGGGGAAACTGAAGCTTTCTTT CASRGGTGETEAFF
15 TRBJ2-1 TRBV18 . TRBD2 TGTGCCAGCTCACCACTGGGCGGGGGGGACAATGAGCAGTTCTTC CASSPLGGGDNEQFF
17 TRBJ1-5 TRBV11-3 . TRBD1 TGTGCCAGCAGCTCAGGACAGGGGGGTCATAGCAATCAGCCCCAGCATTTT CASSSGQGGHSNQPQHF
15 TRBJ1-2 TRBV5-4 . TRBD1 TGTGCCAGCAGCCCCGGGACAGGGGGCAACTATGGCTACACCTTC CASSPGTGGNYGYTF
14 TRBJ1-6 TRBV11-2 . . TGTGCCAGCAGCTTAGTAAGACAGAATTCACCCCTCCACTTT CASSLVRQNSPLHF
14 TRBJ1-6 TRBV7-6 few . TGTGCCAGCAGCTTACTGGGGGCGAATTCACCCCTCCACTTT CASSLLGANSPLHF
12 TRBJ1-6 TRBV2 . . TGTGCCAGCAGTATTAATAATTCACCCCTCCACTTT CASSINNSPLHF
15 TRBJ1-5 TRBV5-8 . . TGTGCCAGCAGCCGACAGCTCCCCTCCAATCAGCCCCAGCATTTT CASSRQLPSNQPQHF
17 TRBJ2-2 TRBV28 . . TGTGCCAGCAGTTTATACCCCGGGACCTCGAACACCGGGGAGCTGTTTTTT CASSLYPGTSNTGELFF
17 TRBJ1-1 TRBV5-1 . . TGCGCCAGCAGCTTGGAAGGGCAGTCCACACGTGCCACTGAAGCTTTCTTT CASSLEGQSTRATEAFF
16 TRBJ1-5 TRBV6-6 . TRBD1 TGTGCCAGCAGTCGATCAGGGGGCGGCGATAGTCAGCCCCAGCATTTT CASSRSGGGDSQPQHF
14 TRBJ1-6 TRBV6-5 . TRBD1 TGTGCCAGCAGGACCGGGACAGCTAATTCACCCCTCCACTTT CASRTGTANSPLHF
13 TRBJ1-3 TRBV7-2 . . TGTGCCAGCAGTGAATTGGCTGGAAACACCATATATTTT CASSELAGNTIYF
13 TRBJ1-1 TRBV10-1 few . TGCGCCAGCAGGGAGAGCGGGGCCGCTGAAGCTTTCTTT CASRESGAAEAFF
14 TRBJ2-1 TRBV7-2 . . TGTGCCAGCAGTTTACTAAACGGGGGTAATGAGCAGTTCTTC CASSLLNGGNEQFF
12 TRBJ2-7 TRBV6-2/TRBV6-3 once . TGTGCCAGCAGTTACGGGCGGTTCGAGCAGTACTTC CASSYGRFEQYF
12 TRBJ2-7 TRBV6-2/TRBV6-3 few . TGTGCCAGCAGTACAGGGCCCTACGAGCAGTACTTC CASSTGPYEQYF
15 TRBJ1-5 TRBV28 . . TGTGCCAGCAGTTTAGGGGCAATTCAGGGCCAGCCCCAGCATTTT CASSLGAIQGQPQHF